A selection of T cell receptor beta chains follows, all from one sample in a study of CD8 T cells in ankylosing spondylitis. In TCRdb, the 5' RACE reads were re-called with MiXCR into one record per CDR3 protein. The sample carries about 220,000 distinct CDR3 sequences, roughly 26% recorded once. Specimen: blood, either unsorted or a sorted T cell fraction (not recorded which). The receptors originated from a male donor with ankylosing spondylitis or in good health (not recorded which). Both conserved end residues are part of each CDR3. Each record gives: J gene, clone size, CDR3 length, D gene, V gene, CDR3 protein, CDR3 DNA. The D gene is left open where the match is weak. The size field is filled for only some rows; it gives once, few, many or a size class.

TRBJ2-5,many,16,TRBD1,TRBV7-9,CASSLSTGGIGETQYF,TGTGCCAGCAGCTTAAGTACAGGGGGCATCGGAGAGACCCAGTACTTC
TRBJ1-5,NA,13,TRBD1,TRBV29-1,CSAKGQDNQPQHF,TGCAGCGCCAAGGGACAGGACAATCAGCCCCAGCATTTT
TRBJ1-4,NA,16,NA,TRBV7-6,CASSLASKGVVEKLFF,TGTGCCAGCAGCTTAGCTTCTAAGGGGGTAGTTGAAAAACTGTTTTTT
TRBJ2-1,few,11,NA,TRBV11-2,CASSLGTEQFF,TGTGCCAGCAGCTTAGGGACTGAGCAGTTCTTC
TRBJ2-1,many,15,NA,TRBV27,CASSYDSLRVIEQFF,TGTGCCAGCAGCTACGATAGTCTCAGGGTTATTGAGCAGTTCTTC
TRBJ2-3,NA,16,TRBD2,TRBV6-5,CASSYGTSGSAYTQYF,TGTGCCAGCAGTTACGGGACTAGCGGGAGTGCGTATACGCAGTATTTT
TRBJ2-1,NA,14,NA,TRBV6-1,CASSEDWGFNEQFF,TGTGCCAGCAGTGAAGACTGGGGGTTCAACGAGCAGTTCTTC
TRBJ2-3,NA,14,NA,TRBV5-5,CASSLGRVSDTQYF,TGTGCCAGCAGCTTGGGCCGGGTGTCAGATACGCAGTATTTT
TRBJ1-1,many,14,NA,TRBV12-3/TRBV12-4,CASSIGGWNTEAFF,TGTGCCAGCAGTATCGGGGGCTGGAACACTGAAGCTTTCTTT
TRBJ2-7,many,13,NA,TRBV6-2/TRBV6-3,CASSYQEGHEQYF,TGTGCCAGCAGTTACCAGGAGGGCCACGAGCAGTACTTC
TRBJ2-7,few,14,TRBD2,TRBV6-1,CASRGGSPPYEQYF,TGTGCCAGCAGGGGCGGGAGTCCCCCCTACGAGCAGTACTTC
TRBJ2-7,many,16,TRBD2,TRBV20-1,CSARDLTSGKSYEQYF,TGCAGTGCTAGAGATCTCACTAGCGGGAAATCCTACGAGCAGTACTTC
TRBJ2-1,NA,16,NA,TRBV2,CASSLLASLNYNEQFF,TGTGCCAGCAGCCTGCTAGCGTCATTAAACTACAATGAGCAGTTCTTC
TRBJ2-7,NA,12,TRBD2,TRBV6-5,CASSRGDHEQYF,TGTGCCAGCAGCCGGGGGGACCACGAGCAGTACTTC
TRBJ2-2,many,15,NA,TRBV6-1,CASRGRSKGTGELFF,TGTGCCAGCAGAGGACGGAGCAAAGGGACCGGGGAGCTGTTTTTT
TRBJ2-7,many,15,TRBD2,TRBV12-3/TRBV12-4,CASSLGAGGPFEQYF,TGTGCCAGCAGTTTGGGTGCGGGAGGGCCCTTCGAGCAGTACTTC
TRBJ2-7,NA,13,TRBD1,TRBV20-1,CSARNDRVDEQYF,TGCAGTGCTAGAAATGACAGGGTTGACGAGCAGTACTTC
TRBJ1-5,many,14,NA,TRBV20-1,CSAKVPNSNQPQHF,TGCAGTGCTAAGGTCCCGAATAGCAATCAGCCCCAGCATTTT
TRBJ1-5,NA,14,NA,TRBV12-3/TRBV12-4,CASVRALGDRPQHF,TGTGCCAGCGTTCGGGCCTTAGGGGATCGGCCCCAGCATTTT
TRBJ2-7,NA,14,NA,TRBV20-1,CSARARGLPYEQYF,TGCAGTGCTAGAGCCCGGGGGCTACCTTACGAGCAGTACTTC
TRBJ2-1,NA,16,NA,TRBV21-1,CASSNGCPLVDNEQFF,TGTGCCAGCAGCAACGGATGCCCCCTCGTCGACAATGAGCAGTTCTTC
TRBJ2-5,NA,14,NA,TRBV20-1,CSAHRRRNQETQYF,TGCAGTGCCCACCGAAGAAGGAACCAAGAGACCCAGTACTTC
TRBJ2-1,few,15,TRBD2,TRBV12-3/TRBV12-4,CASRRLAGENNEQFF,TGTGCCAGCAGGCGACTAGCGGGAGAGAACAATGAGCAGTTCTTC
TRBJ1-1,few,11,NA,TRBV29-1,CSTRLTDEAFF,TGCAGCACTCGTCTGACGGATGAAGCTTTCTTT
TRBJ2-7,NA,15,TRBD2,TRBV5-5,CASSPAPTSGDEQYF,TGTGCCAGCAGCCCCGCTCCTACTAGCGGGGACGAGCAGTACTTC
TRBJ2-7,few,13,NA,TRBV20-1,CSASNVGASEQYF,TGCAGTGCTAGCAATGTTGGGGCTAGCGAGCAGTACTTC
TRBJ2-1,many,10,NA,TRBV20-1,CSASQPEQFF,TGCAGTGCTAGTCAGCCTGAGCAGTTCTTC
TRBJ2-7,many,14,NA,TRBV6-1,CASRNRARPYEQYF,TGTGCCAGCAGGAACAGGGCAAGGCCCTACGAGCAGTACTTC
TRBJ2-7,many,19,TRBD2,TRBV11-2,CASSLRGAGGPKVRYEQYF,TGTGCCAGCAGCTTAAGGGGAGCGGGAGGGCCGAAGGTGCGTTACGAGCAGTACTTC
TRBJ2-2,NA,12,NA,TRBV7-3,CASNKGTGELFF,TGTGCCAGCAATAAGGGCACCGGGGAGCTGTTTTTT
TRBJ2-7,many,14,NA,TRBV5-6,CASSLDRVDYEQYF,TGTGCCAGCAGCCTGGACAGAGTTGACTACGAGCAGTACTTC
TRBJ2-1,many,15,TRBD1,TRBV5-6,CASSDGTGSYNEQFF,TGTGCCAGCAGCGATGGGACAGGCTCCTACAATGAGCAGTTCTTC
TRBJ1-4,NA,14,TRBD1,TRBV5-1,CASSSGQWNEKLFF,TGCGCCAGCAGCTCGGGACAGTGGAATGAAAAACTGTTTTTT
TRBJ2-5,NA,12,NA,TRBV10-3,CAISDLAETQYF,TGTGCCATCAGTGACCTGGCGGAGACCCAGTACTTC
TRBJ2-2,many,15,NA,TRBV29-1,CSVYGGGGNTGELFF,TGCAGCGTCTACGGGGGAGGAGGTAACACCGGGGAGCTGTTTTTT
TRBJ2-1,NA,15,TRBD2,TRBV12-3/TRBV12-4,CASVGGGTTYNEQFF,TGTGCCAGCGTCGGGGGGGGCACCACCTACAATGAGCAGTTCTTC
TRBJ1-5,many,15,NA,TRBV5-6,CASSFGFRADQPQHF,TGTGCCAGCAGCTTCGGTTTCCGGGCTGATCAGCCCCAGCATTTT
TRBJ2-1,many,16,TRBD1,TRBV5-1,CASSPGDRKGYNEQFF,TGCGCCAGCAGCCCGGGGGACAGGAAGGGCTACAATGAGCAGTTCTTC
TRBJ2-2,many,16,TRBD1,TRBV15,CATSRGPGQGGGELFF,TGTGCCACCAGCAGAGGCCCGGGACAGGGAGGCGGGGAGCTGTTTTTT
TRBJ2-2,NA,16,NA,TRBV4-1,CASSQDRVTNTGELFF,TGCGCCAGCAGCCAAGATCGAGTCACGAACACCGGGGAGCTGTTTTTT
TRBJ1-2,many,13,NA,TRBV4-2,CASSQESGYGYTF,TGTGCCAGCAGCCAAGAGTCGGGCTATGGCTACACCTTC
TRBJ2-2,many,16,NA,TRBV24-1,CATSVPGTQNTGELFF,TGTGCCACCAGTGTCCCCGGGACCCAGAACACCGGGGAGCTGTTTTTT
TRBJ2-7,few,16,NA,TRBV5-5,CASSLLFTGSSYEQYF,TGTGCCAGCAGCTTGTTGTTTACAGGGTCATCCTACGAGCAGTACTTC